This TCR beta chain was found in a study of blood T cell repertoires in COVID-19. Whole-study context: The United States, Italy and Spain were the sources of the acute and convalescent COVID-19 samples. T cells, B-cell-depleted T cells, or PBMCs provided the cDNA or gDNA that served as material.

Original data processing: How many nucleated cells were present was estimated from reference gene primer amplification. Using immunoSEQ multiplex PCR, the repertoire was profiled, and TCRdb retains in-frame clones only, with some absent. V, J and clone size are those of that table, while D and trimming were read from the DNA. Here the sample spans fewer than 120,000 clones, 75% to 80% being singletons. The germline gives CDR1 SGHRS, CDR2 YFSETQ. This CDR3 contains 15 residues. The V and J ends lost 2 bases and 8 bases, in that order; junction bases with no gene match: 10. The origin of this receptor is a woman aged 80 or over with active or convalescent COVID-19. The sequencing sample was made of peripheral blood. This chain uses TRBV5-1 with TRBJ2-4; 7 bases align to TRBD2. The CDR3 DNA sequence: TGCGCCAGCAGCTTCGGACTAGTGGTTGACGACATTCAGTACTTC. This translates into CASSFGLVVDDIQYF.